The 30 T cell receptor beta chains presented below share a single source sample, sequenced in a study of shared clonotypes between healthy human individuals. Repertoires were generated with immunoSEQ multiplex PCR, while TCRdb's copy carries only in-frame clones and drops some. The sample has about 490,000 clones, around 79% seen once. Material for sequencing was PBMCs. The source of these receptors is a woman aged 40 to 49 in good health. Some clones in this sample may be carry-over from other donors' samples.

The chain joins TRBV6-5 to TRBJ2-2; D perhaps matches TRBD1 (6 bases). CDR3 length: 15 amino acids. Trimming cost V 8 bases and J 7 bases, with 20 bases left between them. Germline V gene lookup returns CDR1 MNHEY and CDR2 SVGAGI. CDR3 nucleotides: TGTGCCAGCCGTACGGAAGACAGGTTTAACGGGGAGCTGTTTTTT. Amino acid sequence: CASRTEDRFNGELFF.

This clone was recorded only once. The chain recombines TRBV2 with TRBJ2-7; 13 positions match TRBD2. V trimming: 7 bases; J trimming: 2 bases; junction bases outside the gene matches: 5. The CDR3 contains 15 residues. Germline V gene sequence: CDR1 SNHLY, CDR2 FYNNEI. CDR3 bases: TGTGCCAGCACCCCACTAGCGGGAGGGACCTACGAGCAGTACTTC. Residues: CASTPLAGGTYEQYF.

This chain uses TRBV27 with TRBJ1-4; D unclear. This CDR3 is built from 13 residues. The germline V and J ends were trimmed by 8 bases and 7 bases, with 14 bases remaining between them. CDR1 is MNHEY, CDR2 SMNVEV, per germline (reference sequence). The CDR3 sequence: CASGLDWSEKLFF. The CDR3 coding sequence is TGTGCCAGCGGTCTGGACTGGAGTGAAAAACTGTTTTTT.

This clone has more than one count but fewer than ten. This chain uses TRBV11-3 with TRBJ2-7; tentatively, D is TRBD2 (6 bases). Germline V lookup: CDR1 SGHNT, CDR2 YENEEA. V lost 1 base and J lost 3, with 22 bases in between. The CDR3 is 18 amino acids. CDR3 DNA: TGTGCCAGCAGCTTAGTGGGGGGAAGGGCCCAGAGAAACTACGAGCAGTACTTC. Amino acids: CASSLVGGRAQRNYEQYF.

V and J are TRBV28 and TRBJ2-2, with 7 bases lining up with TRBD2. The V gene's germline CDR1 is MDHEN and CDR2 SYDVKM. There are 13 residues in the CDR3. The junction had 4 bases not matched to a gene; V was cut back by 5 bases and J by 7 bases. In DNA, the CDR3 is TGTGCCAGCAGTAGCGGGAATGACGGGGAGCTGTTTTTT. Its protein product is CASSSGNDGELFF.

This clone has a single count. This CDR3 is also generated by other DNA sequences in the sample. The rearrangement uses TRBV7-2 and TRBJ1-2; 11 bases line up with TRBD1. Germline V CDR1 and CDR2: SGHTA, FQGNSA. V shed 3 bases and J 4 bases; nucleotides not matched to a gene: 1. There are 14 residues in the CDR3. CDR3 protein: CASSLDRGPYGYTF. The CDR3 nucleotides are TGTGCCAGCAGCTTGGACAGGGGGCCCTATGGCTACACCTTC.

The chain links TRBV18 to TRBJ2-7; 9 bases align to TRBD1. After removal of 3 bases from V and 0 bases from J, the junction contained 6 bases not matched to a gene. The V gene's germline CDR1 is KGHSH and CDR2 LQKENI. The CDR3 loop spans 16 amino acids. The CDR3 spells CASSPARTGVSYEQYF. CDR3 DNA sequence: TGTGCCAGCTCACCTGCTCGGACAGGGGTCTCCTACGAGCAGTACTTC.

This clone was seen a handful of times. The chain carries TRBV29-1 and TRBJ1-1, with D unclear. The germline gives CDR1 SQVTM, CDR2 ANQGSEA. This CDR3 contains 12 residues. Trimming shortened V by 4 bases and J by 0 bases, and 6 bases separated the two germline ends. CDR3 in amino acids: CSVVPVNTEAFF. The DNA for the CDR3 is TGCAGCGTTGTACCAGTGAACACTGAAGCTTTCTTT.

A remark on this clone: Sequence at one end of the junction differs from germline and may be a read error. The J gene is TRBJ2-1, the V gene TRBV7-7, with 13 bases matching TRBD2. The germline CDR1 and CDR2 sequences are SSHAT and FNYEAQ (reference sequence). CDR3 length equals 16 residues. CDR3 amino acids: CASSRETSGRWYEQFF. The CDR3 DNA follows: TGTGCTAGCAGTCGGGAGACTAGCGGGAGGTGGTATGAGCAGTTCTTC.

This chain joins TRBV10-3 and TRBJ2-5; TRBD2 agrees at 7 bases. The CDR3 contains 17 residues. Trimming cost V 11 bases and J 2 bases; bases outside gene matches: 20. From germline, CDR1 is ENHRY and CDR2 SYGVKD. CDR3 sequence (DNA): TGTGCCTCAAGCCGGCGGGAGATCCCTACGGGGCAAGAGACCCAGTACTTC. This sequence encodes CASSRREIPTGQETQYF.

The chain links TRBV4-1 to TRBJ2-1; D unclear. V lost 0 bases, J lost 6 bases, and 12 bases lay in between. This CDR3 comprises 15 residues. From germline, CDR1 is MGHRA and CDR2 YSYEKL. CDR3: CASSQDFLVRNEQFF. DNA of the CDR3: TGCGCCAGCAGCCAAGATTTCCTAGTCCGCAATGAGCAGTTCTTC.

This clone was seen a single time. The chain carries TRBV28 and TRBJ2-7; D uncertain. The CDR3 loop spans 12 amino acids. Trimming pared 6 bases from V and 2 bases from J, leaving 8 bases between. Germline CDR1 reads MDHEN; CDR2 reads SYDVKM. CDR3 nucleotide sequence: TGTGCCAGCAGCGGCCGAACCTACGAGCAGTACTTC. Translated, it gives CASSGRTYEQYF.

CDR3 sequence reads: CASSPLSTVSSGNTIYF. CDR3 sequence (DNA): TGTGCCAGCAGCCCCTTATCGACAGTAAGCTCTGGAAACACCATATATTTT. V usage is TRBV7-2 and J usage is TRBJ1-3; TRBD1 is a possible D gene (5 bases). The length of the CDR3 is 17 residues. The germline gives CDR1 SGHTA, CDR2 FQGNSA. The germline V and J ends were trimmed by 5 bases and 0 bases, with 17 bases remaining between them.

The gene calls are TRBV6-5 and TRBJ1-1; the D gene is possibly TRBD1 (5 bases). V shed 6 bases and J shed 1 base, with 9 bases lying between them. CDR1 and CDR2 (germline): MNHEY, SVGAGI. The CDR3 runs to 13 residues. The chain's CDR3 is CASSRTRNTEAFF. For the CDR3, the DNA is TGTGCCAGCAGCCGGACAAGGAACACTGAAGCTTTCTTT.

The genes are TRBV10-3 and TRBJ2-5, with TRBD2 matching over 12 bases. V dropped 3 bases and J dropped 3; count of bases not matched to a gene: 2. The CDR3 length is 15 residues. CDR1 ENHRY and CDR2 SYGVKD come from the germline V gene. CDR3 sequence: CAISERLAGEETQYF. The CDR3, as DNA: TGTGCCATCAGTGAACGACTAGCGGGAGAAGAGACCCAGTACTTC.

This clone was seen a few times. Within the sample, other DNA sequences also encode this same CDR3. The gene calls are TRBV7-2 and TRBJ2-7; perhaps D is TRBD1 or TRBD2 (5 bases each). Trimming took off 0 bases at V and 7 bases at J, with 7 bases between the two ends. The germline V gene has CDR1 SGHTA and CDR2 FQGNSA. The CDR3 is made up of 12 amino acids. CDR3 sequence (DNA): TGTGCCAGCAGCTTAGCGAGGGGTGAGCAGTACTTC. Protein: CASSLARGEQYF.

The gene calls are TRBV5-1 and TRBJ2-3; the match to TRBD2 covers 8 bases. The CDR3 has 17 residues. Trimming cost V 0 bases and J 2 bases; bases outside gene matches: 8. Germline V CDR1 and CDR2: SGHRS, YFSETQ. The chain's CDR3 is CASSLVVAGGVTDTQYF. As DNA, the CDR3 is TGCGCCAGCAGCTTGGTAGTCGCGGGAGGAGTCACAGATACGCAGTATTTT.

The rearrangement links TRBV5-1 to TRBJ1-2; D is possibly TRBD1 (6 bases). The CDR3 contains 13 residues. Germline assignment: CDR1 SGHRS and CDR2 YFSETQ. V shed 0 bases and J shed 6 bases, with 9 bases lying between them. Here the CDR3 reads CASSLDRVDGYTF. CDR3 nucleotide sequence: TGCGCCAGCAGCTTGGACAGGGTTGATGGCTACACCTTC.

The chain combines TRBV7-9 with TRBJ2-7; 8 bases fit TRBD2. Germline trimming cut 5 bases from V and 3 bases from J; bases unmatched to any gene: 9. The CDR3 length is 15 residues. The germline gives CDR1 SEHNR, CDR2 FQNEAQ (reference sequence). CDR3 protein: CASSAPGTRDYEQYF. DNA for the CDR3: TGTGCCAGCAGCGCACCCGGGACTAGGGACTACGAGCAGTACTTC.

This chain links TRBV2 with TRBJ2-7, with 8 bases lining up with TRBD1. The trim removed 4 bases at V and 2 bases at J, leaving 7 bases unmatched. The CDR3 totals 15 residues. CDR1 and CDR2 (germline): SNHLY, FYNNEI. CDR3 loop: CASSALGQGAYEQYF. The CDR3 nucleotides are TGTGCCAGCAGTGCCCTAGGACAGGGAGCCTACGAGCAGTACTTC.

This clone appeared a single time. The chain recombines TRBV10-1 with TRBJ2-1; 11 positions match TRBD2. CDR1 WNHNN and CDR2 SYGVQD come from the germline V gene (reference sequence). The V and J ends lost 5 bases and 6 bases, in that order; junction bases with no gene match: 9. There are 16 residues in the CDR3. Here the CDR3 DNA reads TGCGCCAGCAGTCGGAAACTAGCGGGGGACCCCAATGAGCAGTTCTTC. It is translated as CASSRKLAGDPNEQFF.

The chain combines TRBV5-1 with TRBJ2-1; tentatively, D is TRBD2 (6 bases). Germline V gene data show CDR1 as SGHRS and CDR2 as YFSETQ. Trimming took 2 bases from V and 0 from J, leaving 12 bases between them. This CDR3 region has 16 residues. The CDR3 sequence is CASSLGSGSSYNEQFF. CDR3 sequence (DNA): TGCGCCAGCAGCTTAGGTAGCGGTAGCTCCTACAATGAGCAGTTCTTC.

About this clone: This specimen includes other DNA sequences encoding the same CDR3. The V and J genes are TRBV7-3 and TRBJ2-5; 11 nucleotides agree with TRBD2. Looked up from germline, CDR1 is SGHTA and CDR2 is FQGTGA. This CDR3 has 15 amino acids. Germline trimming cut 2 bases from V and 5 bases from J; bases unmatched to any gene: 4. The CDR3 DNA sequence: TGTGCCAGCAGCTTAGGGCTAGCGGGAGGTGAGACCCAGTACTTC. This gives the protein CASSLGLAGGETQYF. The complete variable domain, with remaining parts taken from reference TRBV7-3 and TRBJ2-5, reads GAGVSQTPSNKVTEKGKYVELRCDPISGHTALYWYRQSLGQGPEFLIYFQGTGAADDSGLPNDRFFAVRPEGSVSTLKIQRTERGDSAVYLCASSLGLAGGETQYFGPGTRLLVL.

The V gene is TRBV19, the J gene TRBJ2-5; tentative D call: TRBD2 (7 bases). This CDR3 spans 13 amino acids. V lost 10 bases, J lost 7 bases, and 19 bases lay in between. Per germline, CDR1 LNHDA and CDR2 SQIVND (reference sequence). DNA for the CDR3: TGTGCCACCTTACAGGGTCCGGGGGGGACCCAGTACTTC. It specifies CATLQGPGGTQYF.

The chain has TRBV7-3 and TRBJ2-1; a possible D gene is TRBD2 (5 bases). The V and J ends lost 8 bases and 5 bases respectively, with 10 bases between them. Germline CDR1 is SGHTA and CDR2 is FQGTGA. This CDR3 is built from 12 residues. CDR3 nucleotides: TGTGCCAGCGCGGGTTGGAACAATGAGCAGTTCTTC. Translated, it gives CASAGWNNEQFF.

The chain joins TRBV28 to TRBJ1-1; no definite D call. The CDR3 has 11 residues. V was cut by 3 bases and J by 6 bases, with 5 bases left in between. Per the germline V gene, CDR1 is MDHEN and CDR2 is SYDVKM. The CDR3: CASSFGSEAFF. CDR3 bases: TGTGCCAGCAGTTTTGGTTCTGAAGCTTTCTTT.

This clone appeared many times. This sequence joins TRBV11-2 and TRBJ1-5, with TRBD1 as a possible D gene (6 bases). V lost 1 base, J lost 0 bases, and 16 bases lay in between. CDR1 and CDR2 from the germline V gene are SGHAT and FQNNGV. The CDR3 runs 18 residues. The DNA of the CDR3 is TGTGCCAGCAGCTTAGCAGGACAGCTGATCAATAGCAATCAGCCCCAGCATTTT. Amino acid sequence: CASSLAGQLINSNQPQHF. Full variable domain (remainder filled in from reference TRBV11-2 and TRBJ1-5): EAGVAQSPRYKIIEKRQSVAFWCNPISGHATLYWYQQILGQGPKLLIQFQNNGVVDDSQLPKDRFSAERLKGVDSTLKIQPAKLEDSAVYLCASSLAGQLINSNQPQHFGDGTRLSIL.

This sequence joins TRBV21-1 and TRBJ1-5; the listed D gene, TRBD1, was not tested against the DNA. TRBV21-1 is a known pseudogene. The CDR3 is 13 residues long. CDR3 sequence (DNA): TGTGCCAGCAGCCCCCACAGGGGTCAGCCCCAGCATTTT. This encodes CASSPHRGQPQHF.

The CDR3 loop reads CASQTSGSTGELFF. The CDR3 nucleotides read TGTGCCAGCCAGACTAGCGGGTCCACCGGGGAGCTGTTTTTT. The chain employs TRBV6-5 and TRBJ2-2; 10 bases line up with TRBD2. V dropped 8 bases and J dropped 4; count of bases not matched to a gene: 4. The CDR3 covers 14 residues. Germline lookup yields CDR1 MNHEY and CDR2 SVGAGI.

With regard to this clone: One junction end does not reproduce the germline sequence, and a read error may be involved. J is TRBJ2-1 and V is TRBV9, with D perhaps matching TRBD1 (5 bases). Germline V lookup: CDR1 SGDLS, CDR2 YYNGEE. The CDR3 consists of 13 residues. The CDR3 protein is CAGSLGPSNEQFF. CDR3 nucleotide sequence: TGTGCCGGCAGTTTGGGGCCCTCCAATGAGCAGTTCTTC.